Presented here are 23 T cell receptor beta chains from one specimen sequenced in a study of PD-1 blockade in classical Hodgkin lymphoma. Using immunoSEQ multiplex PCR, the repertoire was profiled, and TCRdb retains in-frame clones only, with some absent. This table holds tens of thousands of clones, roughly nine tenths found once. Following autologous stem cell transplantation, relapse occurred in every patient, and exposure to brentuximab vedotin varied. The source material was peripheral blood mononuclear cells (PBMCs), sampled before the second cycle of nivolumab. These receptors all come from a human donor with classical Hodgkin lymphoma.

V usage is TRBV19 and J usage is TRBJ2-7; D possibly corresponds to TRBD2 (5 bases). The germline gives CDR1 LNHDA, CDR2 SQIVND (reference sequence). Deletions cut 1 base from V and 7 bases from J, with 11 bases between. There are 13 residues in the CDR3. CDR3 amino acids: CASSIVTGVEQYF. The DNA for the CDR3 is TGTGCCAGTAGTATAGTTACCGGGGTGGAGCAGTACTTC.

The chain has TRBV5-8 and TRBJ2-5; no definite D call. With 1 base removed from V and 0 bases from J, the gap between germline ends came to 13 bases. The CDR3 runs 16 residues. Germline CDR1 is SGHTS and CDR2 is YDEGEE. Here the CDR3 DNA reads TGTGCCAGCAGCTTGTCACCGGGCCCTCACCAAGAGACCCAGTACTTC. Its protein is CASSLSPGPHQETQYF.

J is TRBJ1-3 and V is TRBV29-1; D remains unclear. V dropped 0 bases and J dropped 3 bases, with 9 bases sitting between them. CDR1 and CDR2 (germline): SQVTM, ANQGSEA. The CDR3 contains 14 residues. DNA of the CDR3: TGCAGCGTTGAAGATTTTTGGGGTGGAAACACCATATATTTT. It is translated as CSVEDFWGGNTIYF.

The chain uses TRBV7-2 and TRBJ2-5; TRBD2 might be the D (6 bases). V was cut by 2 bases and J by 4 bases, with 17 bases left in between. CDR3 length equals 16 residues. From germline, CDR1 is SGHTA and CDR2 FQGNSA. The CDR3 DNA reads TGTGCCAGCAGCTTATTAGGAGGGCCTGATCTAGAGACCCAGTACTTC. Protein product: CASSLLGGPDLETQYF.

This rearrangement joins TRBV5-1 to TRBJ1-1; no reliable D call. The CDR3 sequence is 13 residues long. Germline-derived CDR1 and CDR2 are SGHRS and YFSETQ. Trimming pared 1 base from V and 2 bases from J, leaving 6 bases between. CDR3 nucleotide sequence: TGCGCCAGCAGCTTGCTTGACAACACTGAAGCTTTCTTT. Translation: CASSLLDNTEAFF.

The chain uses TRBV7-8 and TRBJ2-1, with D hard to call. The CDR3 covers 12 residues. Germline CDR1 reads SGHVS; CDR2 reads FQNEAQ. V lost 4 bases and J 10 bases, leaving 11 bases between the germline ends. The DNA of the CDR3 is TGTGCCAGCAGCTCCACGACGAGCGAGCAGTTCTTC. Translating it yields CASSSTTSEQFF.

The chain links TRBV2 to TRBJ2-3, with 9 bases identical to TRBD2. From germline, CDR1 is SNHLY and CDR2 FYNNEI. The V and J ends lost 7 bases and 2 bases, in that order; junction bases with no gene match: 7. The CDR3 has 15 amino acids. The CDR3 nucleotides are TGTGCCAGCATTGCTAGCGGGGTCCCCACAGATACGCAGTATTTT. Translation gives CASIASGVPTDTQYF. Full variable domain (rest looked up from reference TRBV2 and TRBJ2-3): EPEVTQTPSHQVTQMGQEVILRCVPISNHLYFYWYRQILGQKVEFLVSFYNNEISEKSEIFDDQFSVERPDGSNFTLKIRSTKLEDSAMYFCASIASGVPTDTQYFGPGTRLTVL.

V gene TRBV7-2 combines with J gene TRBJ2-7; 9 bases agree with TRBD1. The V and J ends lost 3 bases and 3 bases, in that order; junction bases with no gene match: 3. This CDR3 contains 14 residues. Germline V gene data show CDR1 as SGHTA and CDR2 as FQGNSA. The CDR3: CASSLGQGGYEQYF. The CDR3 coding sequence is TGTGCCAGCAGCTTGGGACAGGGCGGCTACGAGCAGTACTTC.

V and J are TRBV28 and TRBJ1-5; 8 bases are shared with TRBD1. Per the germline V gene, CDR1 is MDHEN and CDR2 is SYDVKM. J gave up 0 bases and V 8 bases, and 9 bases lay outside the gene matches. The CDR3 sequence is 16 residues long. CDR3 DNA sequence: TGTGCCAGCGGGAGGAACAGGGGGAATAGCAATCAGCCCCAGCATTTT. Protein sequence: CASGRNRGNSNQPQHF. The whole variable domain, remainder taken from reference TRBV28 and TRBJ1-5, is DVKVTQSSRYLVKRTGEKVFLECVQDMDHENMFWYRQDPGLGLRLIYFSYDVKMKEKGDIPEGYSVSREKKERFSLILESASTNQTSMYLCASGRNRGNSNQPQHFGDGTRLSIL.

The chain couples TRBV7-8 to TRBJ2-5, with D uncertain. Per germline, CDR1 SGHVS and CDR2 FQNEAQ. The CDR3 loop spans 13 amino acids. V shed 6 bases and J shed 0 bases, with 8 bases lying between them. The CDR3 DNA sequence: TGTGCCAGCAGTTTCTGGGACCAAGAGACCCAGTACTTC. This translates into CASSFWDQETQYF.

The chain has TRBV28 and TRBJ1-6, with D perhaps matching TRBD1 (5 bases). The V gene's germline CDR1 is MDHEN and CDR2 SYDVKM. Trimming removed 3 bases from V and 10 bases from J, with 16 bases in between. The length of the CDR3 is 15 residues. CDR3 in amino acids: CASSFGWQGSSPLHF. CDR3 coding DNA: TGTGCCAGCAGTTTCGGCTGGCAGGGCAGCTCACCCCTCCACTTT.

This clone has just one count. The chain couples TRBV28 to TRBJ1-5; D call uncertain. This CDR3 is 15 amino acids long. Trimming removed 2 bases at V and 2 bases at J, with 10 bases between. CDR1 MDHEN and CDR2 SYDVKM come from the germline V gene. The CDR3 loop is CASSLRHLGNQPQHF. CDR3 nucleotides: TGTGCCAGCAGTTTAAGACACCTGGGCAATCAGCCCCAGCATTTT.

J is TRBJ2-7 and V is TRBV11-2; maybe TRBD1 (5 bases). Germline V gene data show CDR1 as SGHAT and CDR2 as FQNNGV. CDR3 size: 14 residues. The V end was cut by 5 bases, the J end by 2 bases, with 13 bases between. The CDR3 nucleotides read TGTGCCAGCAGCGGGCCAGGGATTCCCTACGAGCAGTACTTC. Its translation is CASSGPGIPYEQYF.

The rearrangement links TRBV19 to TRBJ2-3; TRBD1 matches at 9 bases. This CDR3 has 15 amino acids. V shed 5 bases, J shed 2 bases, and the junction held 5 bases outside the gene matches. Germline assignment: CDR1 LNHDA and CDR2 SQIVND (reference sequence). CDR3 residues: CASSWDRANTDTQYF. The CDR3 DNA sequence: TGTGCCAGTAGTTGGGACAGGGCTAACACAGATACGCAGTATTTT.

The genes are TRBV13 and TRBJ2-3, with TRBD1 matching over 8 bases. With V trimmed by 1 base and J by 5 bases, 5 bases remained unmatched. CDR3 length: 15 residues. Germline V CDR1 and CDR2: PRHDT, FYEKMQ (reference sequence). CDR3 protein: CASSLAGGELDTQYF. DNA for the CDR3: TGTGCCAGCAGCTTAGCAGGGGGCGAATTAGATACGCAGTATTTT.

The chain carries TRBV4-1 and TRBJ1-5; 7 bases are shared with TRBD1. CDR3 length: 15 amino acids. In germline, CDR1 is MGHRA, CDR2 YSYEKL. The trim removed 4 bases at V and 2 bases at J, leaving 5 bases unmatched. CDR3 in amino acids: CASSRFGQGNQPQHF. The CDR3 coding sequence is TGCGCCAGCAGCCGATTCGGACAGGGCAATCAGCCCCAGCATTTT.

This chain uses TRBV28 with TRBJ2-5; possibly TRBD1 for D (7 bases). CDR1 is MDHEN, CDR2 SYDVKM, per germline. The CDR3 sequence is 15 residues long. V was trimmed by 5 bases and J by 2 bases, leaving 15 bases between them. The CDR3 is CASSRAGQRQETQYF. The DNA for the CDR3 is TGTGCCAGCAGTCGCGCGGGACAGCGGCAAGAGACCCAGTACTTC.

This clone was counted once. The V gene is TRBV29-1, the J gene TRBJ2-1, with 7 bases that match TRBD2. Germline V gives CDR1 SQVTM, CDR2 ANQGSEA. The CDR3 spans 13 residues. V shed 7 bases, J shed 8 bases, and the junction held 11 bases outside the gene matches. The CDR3 protein is CSAIGRGRDEQFF. CDR3 sequence (DNA): TGCAGCGCAATAGGACGAGGGAGGGATGAGCAGTTCTTC.

The chain combines TRBV6-5 with TRBJ1-1; no clear D. Trimming left V 6 bases short and J 1 base short, with 12 bases between. This CDR3 contains 14 residues. The germline gives CDR1 MNHEY, CDR2 SVGAGI. CDR3 coding DNA: TGTGCCAGCAGGTACCCCGGAGAGAACACTGAAGCTTTCTTT. Amino acids: CASRYPGENTEAFF.

The V and J genes are TRBV28 and TRBJ2-1; D unresolved. This CDR3 comprises 14 residues. The V and J ends lost 5 bases and 0 bases respectively, with 8 bases between them. Germline CDR1 is MDHEN and CDR2 is SYDVKM. This CDR3 is CASSERPSYNEQFF. As DNA, the CDR3 is TGTGCCAGCAGTGAGAGACCCTCCTACAATGAGCAGTTCTTC. Variable domain in full (rest from reference TRBV28 and TRBJ2-1): DVKVTQSSRYLVKRTGEKVFLECVQDMDHENMFWYRQDPGLGLRLIYFSYDVKMKEKGDIPEGYSVSREKKERFSLILESASTNQTSMYLCASSERPSYNEQFFGPGTRLTVL.

The chain has TRBV6-5 and TRBJ1-1, with D perhaps matching TRBD1 (6 bases). The germline V gene encodes CDR1 MNHEY and CDR2 SVGAGI. This CDR3 region has 13 residues. Trimming removed 8 bases at V and 1 base at J, with 11 bases between. CDR3 sequence reads: CASAGGRNTEAFF. As DNA, the CDR3 is TGTGCCAGCGCCGGGGGGCGGAACACTGAAGCTTTCTTT.

This chain uses TRBV5-6 with TRBJ2-1; 10 positions agree with TRBD2. With V trimmed by 2 bases and J by 10 bases, 3 bases remained unmatched. Germline-derived CDR1 and CDR2 are SGHDT and YYEEEE. The CDR3 extends over 13 amino acids. The CDR3 coding sequence is TGTGCCAGCAGCTTACTAGCGGGGACCGAGCAGTTCTTC. This gives the protein CASSLLAGTEQFF.

The chain carries TRBV6-1 and TRBJ1-3; D gene uncertain. The CDR3 consists of 19 residues. Germline V CDR1 and CDR2: MNHNS, SASEGT. V shed 0 bases and J shed 1 base, with 19 bases lying between them. CDR3 in DNA: TGTGCCAGCAGTGAAGCCTTGGGGTATGGCGAGGAGTCTGGAAACACCATATATTTT. Translation gives CASSEALGYGEESGNTIYF.